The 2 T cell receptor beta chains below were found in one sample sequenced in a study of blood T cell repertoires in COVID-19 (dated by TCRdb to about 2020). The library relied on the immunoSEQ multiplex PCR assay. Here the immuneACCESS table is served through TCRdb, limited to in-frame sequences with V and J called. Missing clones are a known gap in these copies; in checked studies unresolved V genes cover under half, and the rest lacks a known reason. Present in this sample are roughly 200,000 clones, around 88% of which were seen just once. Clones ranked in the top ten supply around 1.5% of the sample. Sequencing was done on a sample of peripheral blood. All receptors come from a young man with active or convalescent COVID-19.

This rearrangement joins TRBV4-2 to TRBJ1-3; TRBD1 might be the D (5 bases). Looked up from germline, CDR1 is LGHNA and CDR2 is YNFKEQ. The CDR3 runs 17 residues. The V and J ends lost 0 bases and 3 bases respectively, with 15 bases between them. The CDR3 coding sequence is TGTGCCAGCAGCCAAGATGGTGCGGGGCAGTATGGAAACACCATATATTTT. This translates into CASSQDGAGQYGNTIYF.

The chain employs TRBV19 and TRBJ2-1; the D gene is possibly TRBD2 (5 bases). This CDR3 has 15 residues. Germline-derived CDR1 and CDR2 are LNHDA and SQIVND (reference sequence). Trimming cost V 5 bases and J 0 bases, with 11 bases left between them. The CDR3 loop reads CASSPRDSSYNEQFF. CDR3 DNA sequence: TGTGCCAGTAGTCCCCGGGATAGCTCCTACAATGAGCAGTTCTTC. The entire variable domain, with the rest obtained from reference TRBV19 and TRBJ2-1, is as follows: DGGITQSPKYLFRKEGQNVTLSCEQNLNHDAMYWYRQDPGQGLRLIYYSQIVNDFQKGDIAEGYSVSREKKESFPLTVTSAQKNPTAFYLCASSPRDSSYNEQFFGPGTRLTVL.